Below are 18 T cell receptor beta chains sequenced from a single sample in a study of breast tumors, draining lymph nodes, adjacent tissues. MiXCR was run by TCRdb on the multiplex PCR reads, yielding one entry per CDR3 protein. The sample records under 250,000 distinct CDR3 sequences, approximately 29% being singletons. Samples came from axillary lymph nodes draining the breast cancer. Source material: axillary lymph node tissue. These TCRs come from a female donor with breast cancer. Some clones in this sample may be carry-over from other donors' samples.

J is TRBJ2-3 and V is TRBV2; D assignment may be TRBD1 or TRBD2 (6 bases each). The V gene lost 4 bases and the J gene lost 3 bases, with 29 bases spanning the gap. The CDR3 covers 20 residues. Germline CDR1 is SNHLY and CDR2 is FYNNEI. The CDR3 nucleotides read TGTGCCAGCAGTGCTAGAGATCTGGGGAAGGGGGGCCTTTCGACAGATACGCAGTATTTT. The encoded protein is CASSARDLGKGGLSTDTQYF. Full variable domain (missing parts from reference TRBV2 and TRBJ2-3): EPEVTQTPSHQVTQMGQEVILRCVPISNHLYFYWYRQILGQKVEFLVSFYNNEISEKSEIFDDQFSVERPDGSNFTLKIRSTKLEDSAMYFCASSARDLGKGGLSTDTQYFGPGTRLTVL.

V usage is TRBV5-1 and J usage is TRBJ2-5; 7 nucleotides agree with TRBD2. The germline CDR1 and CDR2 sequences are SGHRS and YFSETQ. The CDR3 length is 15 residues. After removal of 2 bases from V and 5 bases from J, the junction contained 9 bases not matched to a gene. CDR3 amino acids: CASSFDAGVHETQYF. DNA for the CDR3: TGCGCCAGCAGCTTCGATGCGGGGGTCCACGAGACCCAGTACTTC.

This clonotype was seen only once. CDR3 DNA: TGCGCCAGCCGGGGACAGGGGCAAGGCTACACCTTC. It is translated as CASRGQGQGYTF. The J gene is TRBJ1-2, the V gene TRBV4-1, with 10 bases lining up with TRBD1. The CDR3 is 12 amino acids. Germline V CDR1 and CDR2: MGHRA, YSYEKL. Unmatched junction bases numbered 5, after V lost 8 bases and J lost 8 bases.

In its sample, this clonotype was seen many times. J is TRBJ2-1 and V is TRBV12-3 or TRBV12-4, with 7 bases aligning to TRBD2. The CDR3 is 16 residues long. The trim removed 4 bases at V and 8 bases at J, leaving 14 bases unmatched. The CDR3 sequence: CASSSLRDYPRDEQFF. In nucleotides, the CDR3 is TGTGCCAGCAGTTCCCTCCGGGACTACCCTCGCGATGAGCAGTTCTTC.

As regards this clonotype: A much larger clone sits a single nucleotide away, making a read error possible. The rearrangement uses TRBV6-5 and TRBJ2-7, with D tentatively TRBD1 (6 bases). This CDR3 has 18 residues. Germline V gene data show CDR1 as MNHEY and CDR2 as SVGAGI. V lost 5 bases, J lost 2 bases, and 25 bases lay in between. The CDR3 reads CASSEGALTGIVPYEQYF. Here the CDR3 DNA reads TGTGCCAGCAGTGAAGGGGCCTTAACAGGGATAGTCCCCTACGAGCAGTACTTC.

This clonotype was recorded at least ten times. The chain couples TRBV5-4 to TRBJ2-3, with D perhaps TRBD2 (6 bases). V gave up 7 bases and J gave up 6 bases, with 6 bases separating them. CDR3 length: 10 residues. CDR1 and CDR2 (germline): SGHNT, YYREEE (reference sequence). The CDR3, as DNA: TGTGCCAGCGGAGGGGATACGCAGTATTTT. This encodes CASGGDTQYF.

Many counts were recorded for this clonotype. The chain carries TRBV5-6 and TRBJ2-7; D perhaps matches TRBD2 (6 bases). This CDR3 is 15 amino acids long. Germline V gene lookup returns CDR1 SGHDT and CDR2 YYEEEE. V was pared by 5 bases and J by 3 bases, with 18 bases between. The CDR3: CASRGGFWDFYEQYF. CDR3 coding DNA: TGTGCCAGCAGGGGGGGATTTTGGGACTTCTACGAGCAGTACTTC. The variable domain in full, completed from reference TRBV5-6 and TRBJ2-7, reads DAGVTQSPTHLIKTRGQQVTLRCSPKSGHDTVSWYQQALGQGPQFIFQYYEEEERQRGNFPDRFSGHQFPNYSSELNVNALLLGDSALYLCASRGGFWDFYEQYFGPGTRLTVT.

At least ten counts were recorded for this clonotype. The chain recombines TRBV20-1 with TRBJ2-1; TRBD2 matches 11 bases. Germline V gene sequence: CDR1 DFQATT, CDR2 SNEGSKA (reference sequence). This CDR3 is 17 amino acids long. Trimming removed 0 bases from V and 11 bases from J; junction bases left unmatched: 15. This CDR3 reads CSARDRRTLAGGRKQFF. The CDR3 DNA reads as TGCAGTGCTAGAGATCGGAGGACCCTAGCGGGAGGCCGGAAGCAGTTCTTC.

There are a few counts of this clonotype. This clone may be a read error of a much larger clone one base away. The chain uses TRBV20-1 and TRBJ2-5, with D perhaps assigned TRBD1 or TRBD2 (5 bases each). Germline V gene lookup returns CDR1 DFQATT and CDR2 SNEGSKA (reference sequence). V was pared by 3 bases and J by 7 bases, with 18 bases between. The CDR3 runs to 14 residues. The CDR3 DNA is TGCAGTGCTAGTGTGAGGGGTTTCCCAGCGACCCAGTACTTC. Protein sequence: CSASVRGFPATQYF.

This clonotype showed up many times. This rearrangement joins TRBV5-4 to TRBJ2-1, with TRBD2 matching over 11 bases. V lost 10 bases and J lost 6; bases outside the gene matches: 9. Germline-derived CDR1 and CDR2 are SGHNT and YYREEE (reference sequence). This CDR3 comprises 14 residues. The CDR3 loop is CAVHLAGGVNEQFF. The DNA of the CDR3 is TGTGCCGTCCACCTAGCGGGAGGCGTCAATGAGCAGTTCTTC. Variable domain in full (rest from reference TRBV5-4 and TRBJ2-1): ETGVTQSPTHLIKTRGQQVTLRCSSQSGHNTVSWYQQALGQGPQFIFQYYREEENGRGNFPPRFSGLQFPNYSSELNVNALELDDSALYLCAVHLAGGVNEQFFGPGTRLTVL.

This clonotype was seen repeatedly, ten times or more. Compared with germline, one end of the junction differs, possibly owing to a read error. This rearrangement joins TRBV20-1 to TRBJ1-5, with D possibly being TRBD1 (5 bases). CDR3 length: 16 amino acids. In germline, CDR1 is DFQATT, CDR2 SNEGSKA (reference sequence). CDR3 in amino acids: CSARDRGGSDNQPQHF. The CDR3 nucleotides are TGTAGTGCTAGAGATCGGGGGGGATCAGACAATCAGCCCCAGCATTTT.

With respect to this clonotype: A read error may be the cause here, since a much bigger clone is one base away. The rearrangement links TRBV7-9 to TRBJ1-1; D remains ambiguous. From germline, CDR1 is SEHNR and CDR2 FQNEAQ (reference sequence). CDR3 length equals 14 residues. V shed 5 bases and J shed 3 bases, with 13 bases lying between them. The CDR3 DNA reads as TGTGCCAGCAGCCTATCCCACCAGGACACTGAAGCTTTCTTT. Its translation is CASSLSHQDTEAFF.

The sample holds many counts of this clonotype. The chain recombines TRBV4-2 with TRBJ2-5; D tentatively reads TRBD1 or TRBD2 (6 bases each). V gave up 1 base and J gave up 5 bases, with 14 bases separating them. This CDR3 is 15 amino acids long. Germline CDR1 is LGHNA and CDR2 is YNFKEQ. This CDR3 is CASSQGKRRGETQYF. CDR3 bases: TGTGCCAGCAGCCAAGGGAAGCGGAGGGGGGAGACCCAGTACTTC.

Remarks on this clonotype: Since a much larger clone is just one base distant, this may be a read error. CDR3 loop: CASSSNSRNDQFF. CDR3 nucleotide sequence: TGCGCCAGCAGCTCAAACTCGCGCAATGACCAGTTCTTC. The chain is built from TRBV5-1 and TRBJ2-1, with D unclear. The length of the CDR3 is 13 residues. Per germline, CDR1 SGHRS and CDR2 YFSETQ.

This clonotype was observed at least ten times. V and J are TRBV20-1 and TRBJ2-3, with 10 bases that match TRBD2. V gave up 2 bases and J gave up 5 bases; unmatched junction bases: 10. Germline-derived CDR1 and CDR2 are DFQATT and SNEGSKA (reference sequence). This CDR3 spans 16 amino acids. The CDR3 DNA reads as TGCAGTGCTAGACAAACTAGCGGGACCTTTGAAGATACGCAGTATTTT. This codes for CSARQTSGTFEDTQYF.

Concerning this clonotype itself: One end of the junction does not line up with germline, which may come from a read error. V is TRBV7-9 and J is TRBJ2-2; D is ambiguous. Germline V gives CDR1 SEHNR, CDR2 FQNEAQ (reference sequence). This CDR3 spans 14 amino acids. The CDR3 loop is CANSLSGNTGELFF. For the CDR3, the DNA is TGTGCCAACAGCTTATCAGGGAACACCGGGGAGCTGTTTTTT.

The CDR3 DNA is TGTGCCAGCAGCCCACAGAACAATTCACCCCTCCACTTT. Its translation is CASSPQNNSPLHF. J is TRBJ1-6 and V is TRBV12-3 or TRBV12-4; D gene uncertain. The germline V and J ends were trimmed by 6 bases and 7 bases, with 10 bases remaining between them. This CDR3 contains 13 residues.

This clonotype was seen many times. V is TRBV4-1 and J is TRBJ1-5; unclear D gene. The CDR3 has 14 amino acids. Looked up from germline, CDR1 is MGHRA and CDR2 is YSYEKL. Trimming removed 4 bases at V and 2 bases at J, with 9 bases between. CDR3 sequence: CASSRREGNQPQHF. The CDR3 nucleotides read TGCGCCAGCAGCCGTCGCGAGGGCAATCAGCCCCAGCATTTT.